This TCR beta chain was sequenced for a study of identical twins. In its sample, this clonotype was seen many times. The germline CDR1 and CDR2 sequences are DFQATT and SNEGSKA (reference sequence). This CDR3 comprises 13 residues. V lost 2 bases to trimming and J lost 2 bases, with 7 bases between them. The cDNA had a unique molecular identifier and a template-switch universal primer site. TCRdb re-derived calls from the 5' RACE reads in MiXCR, one entry per CDR3 protein. The sample lists a few hundred thousand distinct CDR3 sequences, around an eighth occurring once. This sample also belongs to another study, concerning yellow fever vaccine responses in identical twins.

The source material was CD4+ T cells sorted from blood. This sequence originates from a woman aged 18-29 years in good health. V usage is TRBV20-1 and J usage is TRBJ1-5; D not resolved. CDR3 sequence: CSARSGGNQPQHF. The DNA of the CDR3 is TGCAGTGCTAGATCTGGAGGCAATCAGCCCCAGCATTTT.